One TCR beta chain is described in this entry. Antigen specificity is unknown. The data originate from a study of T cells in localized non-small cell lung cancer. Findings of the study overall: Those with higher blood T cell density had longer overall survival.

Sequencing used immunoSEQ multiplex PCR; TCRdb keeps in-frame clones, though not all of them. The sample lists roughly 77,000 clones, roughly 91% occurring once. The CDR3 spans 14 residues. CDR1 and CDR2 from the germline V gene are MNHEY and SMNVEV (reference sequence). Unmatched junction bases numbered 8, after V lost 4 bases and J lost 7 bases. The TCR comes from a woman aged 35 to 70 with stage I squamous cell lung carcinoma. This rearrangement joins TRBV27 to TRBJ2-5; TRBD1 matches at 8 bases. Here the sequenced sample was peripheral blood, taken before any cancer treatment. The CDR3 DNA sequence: TGTGCCAGCAGTTCACACACAGGGGGAGGGACCCAGTACTTC. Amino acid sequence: CASSSHTGGGTQYF.